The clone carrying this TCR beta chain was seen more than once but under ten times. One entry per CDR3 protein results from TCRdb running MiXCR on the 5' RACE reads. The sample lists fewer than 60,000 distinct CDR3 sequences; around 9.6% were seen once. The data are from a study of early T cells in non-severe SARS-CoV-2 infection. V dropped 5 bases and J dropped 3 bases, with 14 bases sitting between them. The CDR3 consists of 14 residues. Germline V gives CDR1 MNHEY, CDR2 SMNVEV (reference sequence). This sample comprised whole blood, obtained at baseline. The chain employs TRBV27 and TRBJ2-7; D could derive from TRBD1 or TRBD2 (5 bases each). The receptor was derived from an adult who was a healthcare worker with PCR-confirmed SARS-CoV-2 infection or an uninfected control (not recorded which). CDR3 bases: TGTGCCAGCAGTGCCGGGACCAACTACTACGAGCAGTACTTC. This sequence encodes CASSAGTNYYEQYF.